In its sample, the clone carrying this T cell receptor beta chain was seen many times. Antigen unknown. Germline CDR1 SGHVS, CDR2 FQNEAQ. The CDR3 is 16 amino acids. V was shortened by 5 bases and J by 7 bases, with 21 bases between the two germline ends. Unique molecular identifiers were attached to individual cDNA molecules. MiXCR was run by TCRdb on the 5' RACE reads, yielding one entry per CDR3 protein. This table holds more than 95,000 distinct CDR3 sequences, about 15% found once. The data stem from a study of early T cells in non-severe SARS-CoV-2 infection. Study-level background: Whole-blood bulk RNA, unsorted, was sequenced, and chains were unpaired.

Study conclusions and caveats: There was a bias toward anti-spike CD8 responses in VDJdb matching, which missed private and CD4 specificities.

The sequence came from an adult who was a healthcare worker with PCR-confirmed SARS-CoV-2 infection or an uninfected control (not recorded which). The V and J genes are TRBV7-8 and TRBJ2-1; D perhaps matches TRBD2 (6 bases). Source material: whole blood. CDR3 in DNA: TGTGCCAGCAGCCAAACCTACAAGCGGAGGGAAAATGAGCAGTTCTTC. Protein: CASSQTYKRRENEQFF.